This T cell receptor beta chain appears in the sequencing data of a study of cytomegalovirus exposure and HLA in healthy donors. General study findings and limits: Links to common viral pathogens appeared, in a later analysis, for several of the most significant clusters. Available immune exposure information was restricted to CMV serostatus only. The likely origin of a cluster of highly shared sequence variants was a sequencing artifact. Productive status was seen about 87% or about 30% of the time for most TCR beta V segments in an earlier analysis.

The germline V gene has CDR1 MNHEY and CDR2 SVGAGI. The ends lost 5 bases at V and 10 bases at J; junction bases unmatched: 11. There are 14 residues in the CDR3. The PCR used 60 Vbeta and 13 Jbeta primers. Assay: immunoSEQ multiplex PCR; the TCRdb copy retains only in-frame clones and omits some. There are over 20,000 clones in the sample; 55% to 75% occur only once, and 3.5% to 4.5% lies in the top ten. A word on this clone: Its antigen is still unknown.

V is TRBV6-5 and J is TRBJ1-2; 9 bases are a match to TRBD1. Sequences were obtained from PBMCs. This sequence was found in a woman in her 50s in good health and CMV-seronegative. The CDR3 reads CASSRWDRAVDYTF. Written as DNA, the CDR3 is TGTGCCAGCAGTCGCTGGGACAGGGCAGTAGACTACACCTTC.